Below are 15 T cell receptor beta chains sequenced from a single sample in a study of control samples from healthy donors and cancer patients. Measured with immunoSEQ multiplex PCR; TCRdb has only the in-frame clones, and not every one. The data contain about 190,000 clones, over 80% of them seen just once; the ten biggest clones take up 1.5% to 2%. Sequencing was carried out using blood. The source of these receptors is a man younger than 40 in good health.

The rearrangement joins TRBV3-1 (or the pseudogene TRBV3-2) to TRBJ2-4, with 8 bases lining up with TRBD2. With 4 bases clipped from V and 15 bases from J, the junction kept 8 bases outside the gene matches. Germline CDR1 and CDR2: LGHDT and YNNKEL (reference sequence). The CDR3 is 12 residues long. CDR3: CASSRGSGDAYF. CDR3 nucleotide sequence: TGTGCCAGCAGCCGGGGTAGCGGGGACGCGTACTTC.

The chain is built from TRBV5-1 and TRBJ1-1, with TRBD1 identical over 9 bases. Germline loops: CDR1 SGHRS, CDR2 YFSETQ. This CDR3 contains 14 residues. Trimming took 2 bases from V and 6 from J; bases not matched to a gene: 5. The CDR3 DNA is TGCGCCAGCAGCTTAACAGGGGGCATCGCTGAAGCTTTCTTT. Amino acid sequence: CASSLTGGIAEAFF.

The rearrangement links TRBV7-9 to TRBJ2-7, with D perhaps matching TRBD2 (7 bases). Germline V gives CDR1 SEHNR, CDR2 FQNEAQ (reference sequence). The CDR3 has 15 residues. Trimming removed 5 bases at V and 1 base at J, with 15 bases between. CDR3 loop: CASSTGGGGSYEQYF. Here the CDR3 DNA reads TGTGCCAGCAGCACAGGAGGGGGGGGGTCCTACGAGCAGTACTTC.

The chain recombines TRBV7-7 with TRBJ2-2; the D gene could be TRBD1 or TRBD2 (5 bases each). This CDR3 contains 16 residues. Germline loops: CDR1 SSHAT, CDR2 FNYEAQ (reference sequence). With 3 bases removed from V and 1 base from J, the gap between germline ends came to 12 bases. The CDR3 protein is CASSLGVNLNTGELFF. CDR3 sequence (DNA): TGTGCCAGCAGCTTGGGGGTAAATCTGAACACCGGGGAGCTGTTTTTT.

The chain uses TRBV7-3 and TRBJ2-6; D unresolved. Germline V lookup: CDR1 SGHTA, CDR2 FQGTGA. Between the trimmed V and J ends, which lost 5 bases and 13 bases, there was a span of 12 bases. CDR3 length equals 12 residues. CDR3 DNA: TGTGCCAGCAGCCCCGCGCGTGATGTCCTGACTTTC. Translated: CASSPARDVLTF.

The chain is built from TRBV18 and TRBJ1-1, with 11 bases aligning to TRBD1. The CDR3 has 15 amino acids. V lost 4 bases, J lost 1 base, and 2 bases stayed unmatched. The germline gives CDR1 KGHSH, CDR2 LQKENI. The CDR3: CASSRGQGGNTEAFF. CDR3 nucleotide sequence: TGTGCCAGCTCACGGGGACAGGGGGGGAACACTGAAGCTTTCTTT.

V gene TRBV29-1 combines with J gene TRBJ2-1; 7 nucleotides match TRBD2. There are 14 residues in the CDR3. J was trimmed by 4 bases and V by 3 bases; bases with no gene match: 6. Germline V gene data show CDR1 as SQVTM and CDR2 as ANQGSEA. CDR3 in amino acids: CSVETRGGYNEQFF. The CDR3 DNA sequence: TGCAGCGTTGAGACGCGCGGGGGTTACAATGAGCAGTTCTTC.

The V gene is TRBV6-6, the J gene TRBJ1-3, with D possibly matching TRBD1 (5 bases). CDR3 length: 14 residues. V was cut by 7 bases and J by 1 base, with 11 bases left in between. Per the germline V gene, CDR1 is MNHNY and CDR2 is SVGAGI (reference sequence). CDR3 in DNA: TGTGCCAGCACCCCGGGGGGATCTGGAAACACCATATATTTT. Protein product: CASTPGGSGNTIYF.

CDR3: CSVRKGTGNNQPQHF. DNA for the CDR3: TGCAGCGTTCGAAAGGGGACAGGGAACAATCAGCCCCAGCATTTT. The rearrangement links TRBV29-1 to TRBJ1-5; 9 positions match TRBD1. Looked up from germline, CDR1 is SQVTM and CDR2 is ANQGSEA. CDR3 length: 15 amino acids. V was pared by 5 bases and J by 3 bases, with 8 bases of the junction left unmatched.

On this clone: Germline is not matched at one junction end, which may reflect a read error. The V and J genes are TRBV6-5 and TRBJ2-7, with 7 nucleotides matching TRBD1. This CDR3 has 13 amino acids. Germline V gene sequence: CDR1 MNHEY, CDR2 SVGAGI. CDR3 bases: TGTGCCAGCAGATACTCACAGGGGTACGAGCAGTACTTC. Amino acid sequence: CASRYSQGYEQYF.

The chain links TRBV7-2 to TRBJ2-5; 9 bases line up with TRBD1. This CDR3 comprises 14 residues. V was clipped by 5 bases and J by 5 bases; unmatched bases: 6. The germline gives CDR1 SGHTA, CDR2 FQGNSA. CDR3 loop: CASSPDRGLETQYF. CDR3 in DNA: TGTGCCAGCAGCCCGGACAGGGGATTGGAGACCCAGTACTTC. Supplemented by reference TRBV7-2 and TRBJ2-5, the full variable domain reads GAGVSQSPSNKVTEKGKDVELRCDPISGHTALYWYRQSLGQGLEFLIYFQGNSAPDKSGLPSDRFSAERTGGSVSTLTIQRTQQEDSAVYLCASSPDRGLETQYFGPGTRLLVL.

This chain connects TRBV7-9 to TRBJ1-2; no firm D call. V lost 5 bases and J 4 bases, leaving 8 bases between the germline ends. The germline V gene encodes CDR1 SEHNR and CDR2 FQNEAQ (reference sequence). This CDR3 spans 12 amino acids. The chain's CDR3 is CASSGSSYGYTF. The CDR3 DNA sequence: TGTGCCAGCAGCGGGAGTTCCTATGGCTACACCTTC. Using reference TRBV7-9 and TRBJ1-2 for the parts outside the CDR3, the full variable domain is DTGVSQNPRHKITKRGQNVTFRCDPISEHNRLYWYRQTLGQGPEFLTYFQNEAQLEKSRLLSDRFSAERPKGSFSTLEIQRTEQGDSAMYLCASSGSSYGYTFGSGTRLTVV.

This chain uses TRBV5-6 with TRBJ1-2, with D hard to call. V was clipped by 3 bases and J by 6 bases, with 9 bases between them. CDR3 size: 12 residues. Germline loops: CDR1 SGHDT, CDR2 YYEEEE. Here the CDR3 DNA reads TGTGCCAGCAGCTCTTACAGAAATGGCTACACCTTC. Translating gives CASSSYRNGYTF.

V and J are TRBV5-6 and TRBJ2-1; TRBD1 matches 8 bases. Trimming cost V 5 bases and J 6 bases; bases outside gene matches: 7. Germline CDR1 and CDR2: SGHDT and YYEEEE. This CDR3 region has 14 residues. CDR3 amino acids: CASRHRTGSNEQFF. Here the CDR3 DNA reads TGTGCCAGCAGACATCGGACAGGGTCCAATGAGCAGTTCTTC. The full variable domain, rest sourced from reference TRBV5-6 and TRBJ2-1, is DAGVTQSPTHLIKTRGQQVTLRCSPKSGHDTVSWYQQALGQGPQFIFQYYEEEERQRGNFPDRFSGHQFPNYSSELNVNALLLGDSALYLCASRHRTGSNEQFFGPGTRLTVL.

The chain joins TRBV20-1 to TRBJ1-5; D is possibly TRBD1 (5 bases). Germline-derived CDR1 and CDR2 are DFQATT and SNEGSKA (reference sequence). The CDR3 runs 17 residues. V shed 3 bases and J shed 2 bases, with 20 bases lying between them. CDR3 DNA sequence: TGCAGTGCTAGTCTGGTGCAGGGTAGGACTGGCAATCAGCCCCAGCATTTT. Its translation: CSASLVQGRTGNQPQHF.